The rows below give T cell receptor beta chains drawn from one sample of a study of technical replicates of blood from several donors. Sequenced by immunoSEQ multiplex PCR; TCRdb stores in-frame clones only, minus some. Of tens of thousands of clones in the sample, 85% to 90% were seen once. Material: PBMCs. Every receptor here comes from a human donor in good health. Some clones in this sample may be carry-over from other donors' samples. Each CDR3 is given with its conserved first and last residue. D genes are given only for firm matches. Clone sizes are given selectively: once, few, many, or a class where the clone is expanded.

cdr3_aa cdr3_nt clone_size cdr3_length j_call d_call v_call
CATGGVWGPLHF TGTGCCACCGGAGGAGTTTGGGGACCCCTCCACTTT NA 12 TRBJ1-6 NA TRBV6-1
CASSLDGGVTYEQYF TGCGCCAGCAGCTTGGATGGCGGAGTAACCTACGAGCAGTACTTC NA 15 TRBJ2-7 NA TRBV5-1
CASSQSGNTEAFF TGTGCCAGCAGCCAATCCGGGAACACTGAAGCTTTCTTT NA 13 TRBJ1-1 NA TRBV14
CASSLVGQGYEKLFF TGTGCCAGCAGCTTGGTCGGACAGGGCTACGAAAAACTGTTTTTT few 15 TRBJ1-4 TRBD1 TRBV7-9
CASSLAGLRVGNTQYF TGTGCCAGCAGCTTAGCAGGACTCCGAGTCGGAAATACGCAGTATTTT NA 16 TRBJ2-3 NA TRBV11-2
CASKPDRDTNYGYTF TGCGCCAGCAAACCGGACAGGGATACTAACTATGGCTACACCTTC once 15 TRBJ1-2 TRBD1 TRBV23-1
CASSVNRQGRFRGGEQFF TGTGCCAGCAGCGTAAATCGACAGGGGAGGTTTCGTGGTGGTGAGCAGTTCTTC NA 18 TRBJ2-1 TRBD1 TRBV7-9
CASSGVVGSPLHF TGTGCCAGTAGTGGCGTTGTCGGGTCACCCCTCCACTTT NA 13 TRBJ1-6 NA TRBV19
CASSLQTGGNTEAFF TGTGCCAGCAGCTTACAGACAGGGGGGAACACTGAAGCTTTCTTT NA 15 TRBJ1-1 TRBD1 TRBV7-6
CASSLGLGTIAKNIQYF TGTGCCAGCAGTTTAGGATTGGGGACTATAGCCAAAAACATTCAGTACTTC NA 17 TRBJ2-4 TRBD2 TRBV27
CASSVGGGDSNQPQHF TGTGCCAGCAGCGTAGGGGGGGGTGATAGCAATCAGCCCCAGCATTTT NA 16 TRBJ1-5 NA TRBV9
CASSIGGQNTEAFF TGTGCCAGTAGTATAGGAGGGCAGAACACTGAAGCTTTCTTT NA 14 TRBJ1-1 NA TRBV19
CASRKAPGQGISNQPQHF TGTGCCAGTAGGAAAGCACCGGGACAGGGGATAAGCAATCAGCCCCAGCATTTT NA 18 TRBJ1-5 TRBD1 TRBV19
CASSQDPRTSGGKGDTQYF TGTGCCAGCAGCCAAGATCCAAGGACTAGCGGGGGGAAGGGAGATACGCAGTATTTT NA 19 TRBJ2-3 TRBD2 TRBV4-2
CASSLDLAGGSGELFF TGTGCCAGCAGCTTGGATTTAGCGGGAGGATCCGGGGAGCTGTTTTTT NA 16 TRBJ2-2 TRBD2 TRBV5-4
CASSQDDRGLTEAFF TGCGCCAGCAGCCAAGATGACAGGGGATTAACTGAAGCTTTCTTT NA 15 TRBJ1-1 TRBD1 TRBV4-3
CASSLLSGPLNTEAFF TGTGCCAGCAGCTTGCTGTCAGGGCCCTTGAACACTGAAGCTTTCTTT NA 16 TRBJ1-1 NA TRBV5-8
CASSSSRDRDYEQYF TGTGCCAGCAGCTCCAGCCGGGACAGGGATTACGAGCAGTACTTC NA 15 TRBJ2-7 TRBD1 TRBV9
CAWRRSGRETQYF TGTGCCTGGAGGAGAAGCGGGAGGGAGACCCAGTACTTC NA 13 TRBJ2-5 TRBD2 TRBV30
CASSPFSGLAALNEQFF TGTGCCAGCAGCCCGTTTTCGGGACTAGCGGCCCTAAATGAGCAGTTCTTC NA 17 TRBJ2-1 TRBD2 TRBV4-2
CASSPRTGGRGQLNYGYTF TGCGCCAGCAGCCCAAGGACTGGCGGCAGGGGGCAGCTGAACTATGGCTACACCTTC NA 19 TRBJ1-2 TRBD1 TRBV4-3
CASSQGEAGGRETQYF TGTGCCAGCAGCCAAGGGGAAGCGGGGGGCCGAGAGACCCAGTACTTC NA 16 TRBJ2-5 TRBD2 TRBV4-2
CASSELGTGNNQPQHF TGTGCCAGCAGTGAATTGGGGACAGGAAACAATCAGCCCCAGCATTTT NA 16 TRBJ1-5 TRBD1 TRBV2
CASREDAGQGDNSPLHF TGCGCCAGCAGGGAAGATGCGGGACAGGGGGATAATTCACCCCTCCACTTT NA 17 TRBJ1-6 TRBD1 TRBV5-1
CASSLAGINEQFF TGCGCCAGCAGCTTGGCGGGGATCAATGAGCAGTTCTTC NA 13 TRBJ2-1 NA TRBV5-1
CASTAGTGNSPLHF TGTGCCAGCACCGCCGGGACAGGGAATTCACCCCTCCACTTT NA 14 TRBJ1-6 TRBD1 TRBV18